Listed here is a single TCR beta chain. The antigen remains unidentified. Synthetic templates analogous to TCR were spiked into all PCRs individually. Measured with immunoSEQ multiplex PCR; TCRdb has only the in-frame clones, and not every one. This sample yields tens of thousands of clones, of which around 80% are seen a single time; approximately 3.5% belongs to the top ten. Germline V gene data show CDR1 as SGHRS and CDR2 as YFSETQ. The CDR3 has 15 residues. The V gene lost 0 bases and the J gene lost 8 bases, with 17 bases spanning the gap. This entry comes from a study of PD-L1 blockade in urothelial cancer. Study overall: At 3 weeks (second dose) and 6 weeks after starting treatment, blood was analyzed. Regarding the study as a whole: Durable benefit accompanied greater 3-week expansion of tumor-associated blood clones. A pretreatment blood TCR clonality that fell below the median predicted better progression-free and overall survival.

The chain links TRBV5-1 to TRBJ1-2; D may be TRBD1 (6 bases). The receptor comes from a man in his sixties or seventies with urothelial cancer. Sequenced here: PBMCs, sampled around atezolizumab (anti-PD-L1) treatment. CDR3: CASSLGFGGARGYTF. The CDR3, as DNA: TGCGCCAGCAGCTTGGGGTTTGGGGGGGCGCGAGGCTACACCTTC.